The rows below give T cell receptor beta chains drawn from one sample of a study of cytomegalovirus exposure and HLA in healthy donors. Sequencing used immunoSEQ multiplex PCR; TCRdb keeps in-frame clones, though not all of them. The data contain 150,000 to 200,000 clones, approximately 80% of them singletons. Sequencing input: PBMCs. The receptors originated from a woman aged 40 to 50 in good health and CMV-seronegative. Each CDR3 is given with its conserved first and last residue. Each record gives: D gene, clone size, V gene, J gene, CDR3 protein, CDR3 DNA. D genes are given only for firm matches. The size entry is marked missing in some rows and otherwise reads once, few, many or a size class.

>TRBD2|NA|TRBV7-6|TRBJ2-1
CASSLVLAGGREQFF
TGTGCCAGCAGCTTAGTACTAGCGGGAGGGCGGGAGCAGTTCTTC
>NA|NA|TRBV18|TRBJ2-3
CASSPLKGLGDTQYF
TGTGCCAGCTCACCGCTTAAGGGGTTGGGAGATACGCAGTATTTT
>TRBD2|NA|TRBV4-1|TRBJ2-1
CASSPKGSTSSSEQFF
TGCGCCAGCAGCCCGAAAGGGTCGACTAGCTCCTCTGAGCAGTTCTTC
>TRBD2|NA|TRBV18|TRBJ2-3
CASSPGTSGGTTDTQYF
TGTGCCAGCTCACCGGGGACTAGCGGGGGGACCACAGATACGCAGTATTTT
>NA|NA|TRBV19|TRBJ1-6
CASTPRGTTNNSPLHF
TGTGCCAGTACCCCAAGGGGGACCACGAATAATTCACCCCTCCACTTT
>TRBD1|NA|TRBV5-4|TRBJ2-2
CASSLGIGTGRGELFF
TGTGCCAGCAGCTTGGGTATCGGGACAGGGAGAGGGGAGCTGTTTTTT
>NA|NA|TRBV11-3|TRBJ1-2
CASSLEPAFRGQNYGYTF
TGTGCCAGCAGCTTAGAACCTGCCTTTAGAGGGCAAAACTATGGCTACACCTTC
>NA|NA|TRBV6-6|TRBJ1-1
CASTQTGMETEAFF
TGTGCCAGCACCCAAACAGGGATGGAAACTGAAGCTTTCTTT
>TRBD2|NA|TRBV5-4|TRBJ2-2
CASSFGTSRNTGELFF
TGTGCCAGCAGCTTTGGGACTAGCAGAAACACCGGGGAGCTGTTTTTT
>TRBD2|NA|TRBV7-7|TRBJ2-1
CASSAISGSPSEQFF
TGTGCCAGCAGCGCAATTAGCGGGAGCCCGTCTGAGCAGTTCTTC
>NA|few|TRBV6-6|TRBJ1-5
CASTRQGDSNQPQHF
TGTGCCAGCACACGCCAGGGCGATAGCAATCAGCCCCAGCATTTT
>NA|NA|TRBV7-2|TRBJ2-2
CASSPLARVSNTGELFF
TGTGCCAGCAGCCCCCTAGCGAGGGTCTCGAACACCGGGGAGCTGTTTTTT
>NA|NA|TRBV7-2|TRBJ1-5
CASSLVAGYNQPQHF
TGTGCCAGCAGCTTAGTGGCAGGGTACAATCAGCCCCAGCATTTT
>NA|few|TRBV19|TRBJ1-5
CASSPGLSHYSNQPQHF
TGTGCCAGTAGCCCGGGACTCTCGCATTATAGCAATCAGCCCCAGCATTTT
>TRBD2|once|TRBV10-3|TRBJ2-1
CATRAVGTSASNEQFF
TGTGCCACTAGAGCCGTAGGGACTAGCGCATCAAATGAGCAGTTCTTC
>NA|NA|TRBV19|TRBJ1-1
CASLRDFPKAFF
TGTGCCAGTTTGCGGGACTTTCCGAAAGCTTTCTTT
>TRBD1|NA|TRBV5-1|TRBJ2-3
CASSLTGGDPDTQYF
TGCGCCAGCAGCCTCACAGGGGGCGATCCAGATACGCAGTATTTT
>TRBD2|NA|TRBV7-3|TRBJ2-7
CASSEGPAGVGEQYF
TGTGCCAGCAGCGAAGGCCCCGCGGGAGTGGGGGAGCAGTACTTC
>TRBD1|NA|TRBV2|TRBJ2-5
CASSYVTGATQETQYF
TGTGCCAGCAGTTACGTAACAGGGGCAACCCAAGAGACCCAGTACTTC
>TRBD2|few|TRBV5-4|TRBJ2-1
CASSGGTSGSRYNEQFF
TGTGCCAGCAGCGGCGGGACTAGCGGGAGTAGGTACAATGAGCAGTTCTTC
>NA|NA|TRBV7-2|TRBJ1-1
CASSLSTGDTEAFF
TGTGCCAGCAGCTTATCAACCGGGGACACTGAAGCTTTCTTT
>TRBD1|NA|TRBV11-2|TRBJ2-2
CASSNAGTVNTGELFF
TGTGCCAGCAGCAATGCCGGGACAGTGAACACCGGGGAGCTGTTTTTT
>NA|NA|TRBV9|TRBJ1-1
CASSAQASNTEAFF
TGTGCCAGCAGCGCACAGGCATCGAACACTGAAGCTTTCTTT
>TRBD1|NA|TRBV11-3|TRBJ1-3
CASSLDRGSGNTIYF
TGTGCCAGCAGCTTGGACAGGGGGTCTGGAAACACCATATATTTT
>NA|NA|TRBV11-3|TRBJ1-3
CASSLGSGTGNTIYF
TGTGCCAGCAGCTTAGGCTCCGGTACTGGAAACACCATATATTTT